The rows below give T cell receptor beta chains drawn from one sample of a study of T cell changes during pregnancy in multiple sclerosis. Some clones are missing from TCRdb's copy, which holds only in-frame ones; the method was immunoSEQ multiplex PCR. The sample consists of tens of thousands of clones, about nine tenths of them appearing once. The sample was CD8+ T cells from peripheral blood mononuclear cells, taken after pregnancy. These receptors were obtained from a female donor with multiple sclerosis, enrolled in a pregnancy study. The CDR3 runs from the conserved cysteine through the conserved F or W. The D gene is left open where the match is weak. Some rows mark clone size as missing; the rest say once, few, many or name a class of expanded clone.

clone size	J gene	D gene	V gene	CDR3 protein	CDR3 DNA
NA	TRBJ1-1	TRBD1	TRBV19	CASSTPLIDRGTEAFF	TGTGCCAGTAGTACCCCCCTTATAGACAGGGGTACTGAAGCTTTCTTT
NA	TRBJ2-1	TRBD2	TRBV9	CASNSGTSENEQFF	TGTGCTAGCAATTCAGGGACTAGCGAAAATGAGCAGTTCTTC
NA	TRBJ1-2	NA	TRBV14	CASSQVGAVLDGYTF	TGTGCCAGCAGCCAAGTTGGGGCCGTATTAGATGGCTACACCTTC
NA	TRBJ1-1	NA	TRBV19	CASNAWQGDTEAFF	TGTGCCAGTAACGCCTGGCAAGGGGACACTGAAGCTTTCTTT
NA	TRBJ2-1	TRBD2	TRBV2	CASSAGTSGRDEQFF	TGTGCCAGCAGCGCCGGGACTAGCGGGAGGGATGAGCAGTTCTTC
NA	TRBJ2-5	NA	TRBV14	CASSQVELETQYF	TGTGCCAGCAGCCAAGTCGAGCTTGAGACCCAGTACTTC
NA	TRBJ2-3	NA	TRBV9	CASSVEGHPTDTQYF	TGTGCCAGCAGCGTAGAGGGACACCCCACAGATACGCAGTATTTT
NA	TRBJ2-7	NA	TRBV11-2	CASSPGTLSYEQYF	TGTGCCAGCAGCCCCGGGACACTATCCTACGAGCAGTACTTC
NA	TRBJ1-5	NA	TRBV6-6	CASSYSAGNQPQHF	TGTGCCAGCAGTTACTCGGCGGGGAATCAGCCCCAGCATTTT
NA	TRBJ2-3	NA	TRBV4-1	CASSQVQGLGDTQYF	TGCGCCAGCAGCCAAGTGCAGGGCCTGGGAGATACGCAGTATTTT
NA	TRBJ2-2	TRBD1	TRBV27	CASSTRQGTTGELFF	TGTGCCAGCAGTACACGACAGGGAACTACCGGGGAGCTGTTTTTT
NA	TRBJ2-5	TRBD2	TRBV5-4	CASSLIAGVKETQYF	TGTGCCAGCAGCTTGATAGCGGGAGTGAAGGAGACCCAGTACTTC
NA	TRBJ2-7	TRBD1	TRBV9	CASSPGQGYEQYF	TGTGCCAGCAGTCCCGGACAGGGCTACGAGCAGTACTTC
NA	TRBJ2-7	NA	TRBV4-1	CASSQVGKSGAYEQYF	TGCGCCAGCAGCCAAGTGGGGAAGTCCGGGGCCTACGAGCAGTACTTC
once	TRBJ1-2	NA	TRBV27	CASRAGDGYTF	TGTGCCAGCAGGGCAGGGGATGGCTACACCTTC
NA	TRBJ2-1	TRBD2	TRBV13	CATTLIPASGIYNEQFF	TGTGCCACCACGCTCATTCCCGCTAGCGGGATCTACAATGAGCAGTTCTTC
NA	TRBJ2-3	TRBD2	TRBV7-8	CASSSPPLTSGWSDTQYF	TGTGCCAGCAGCTCGCCACCGCTAACTAGCGGGTGGTCAGATACGCAGTATTTT
NA	TRBJ2-7	NA	TRBV28	CASSFNMGGNYEQYF	TGTGCCAGCAGTTTCAACATGGGGGGAAACTACGAGCAGTACTTC
NA	TRBJ2-1	NA	TRBV27	CASSFTYNEQFF	TGTGCCAGCAGTTTCACCTACAATGAGCAGTTCTTC
NA	TRBJ2-7	NA	TRBV28	CASSLATSYEQYF	TGTGCCAGCAGTTTAGCCACTTCCTACGAGCAGTACTTC
once	TRBJ2-1	TRBD2	TRBV13	CASSFSGTSGKNEQFF	TGTGCCAGCAGCTTTTCCGGGACTAGCGGGAAAAATGAGCAGTTCTTC
few	TRBJ2-6	NA	TRBV4-3	CASSQTVSGANVLTF	TGCGCCAGCAGCCAGACTGTCTCTGGGGCCAACGTCCTGACTTTC